This T cell receptor beta chain was obtained from a study of identical twins. J lost 4 bases, V lost 3 bases, and 17 bases had no gene match. The length of the CDR3 is 18 residues. Germline CDR1 is LNHNV and CDR2 is YYDKDF (reference sequence). TCRdb redid the calling of the 5' RACE reads with MiXCR, one entry per CDR3 protein. The data contain just over 500,000 distinct CDR3 sequences, 20% to 25% of them seen just once; the ten biggest clones take up about 0.91%. The same data also contributed to another study, on T cells expressing NK-cell markers. According to that study: Just one sequenced donor of eight was HCMV-seronegative, while seven were seropositive.

This receptor was identified in a woman aged 18-30 years in good health. The rearrangement joins TRBV15 to TRBJ1-1; 7 bases fit TRBD1. Sample: CD4+ T cells sorted from blood. This CDR3 reads CATSRAIPFTGASTEAFF. In DNA, the CDR3 is TGTGCCACCAGCAGGGCCATACCCTTTACAGGGGCCAGCACTGAAGCTTTCTTT. Together with reference TRBV15 and TRBJ1-1, the CDR3 gives the full variable domain: DAMVIQNPRYQVTQFGKPVTLSCSQTLNHNVMYWYQQKSSQAPKLLFHYYDKDFNNEADTPDNFQSRRPNTSFCFLDIRSPGLGDTAMYLCATSRAIPFTGASTEAFFGQGTRLTVV.